This T cell receptor (beta chain) was identified during a study of cytotoxic CD8 clonotypes in ibrutinib-treated CLL. Overall study context: When averaged across all of the samples, the counts came to 200,000 to 300,000 productive templates and 85,000 to 95,000 productive rearrangements.

Concerning this clone itself: The antigen is unknown.

Clones were sequenced by immunoSEQ multiplex PCR, and TCRdb holds only the in-frame ones, with some missing. The table includes about 310,000 clones, approximately 80% detected once. General study findings and limits: Clonality increased with ibrutinib response but returned toward baseline at progression.

Trimming removed 1 base from V and 6 bases from J, with 7 bases in between. CDR1 is PRHDT, CDR2 FYEKMQ, per germline (reference sequence). This CDR3 contains 13 residues. The sample consisted of PBMCs, taken before ibrutinib treatment. This rearrangement joins TRBV13 to TRBJ2-1; D is unclear. This sequence was found in a human donor with chronic lymphocytic leukemia. The CDR3 protein is CASSLVVGNEQFF. CDR3 coding DNA: TGTGCCAGCAGCTTAGTGGTCGGCAATGAGCAGTTCTTC. The whole variable domain, filled in from reference TRBV13 and TRBJ2-1, reads AAGVIQSPRHLIKEKRETATLKCYPIPRHDTVYWYQQGPGQDPQFLISFYEKMQSDKGSIPDRFSAQQFSDYHSELNMSSLELGDSALYFCASSLVVGNEQFFGPGTRLTVL.